This entry lists 21 T cell receptor beta chains sequenced from one sample in a study of blood T cell repertoires in COVID-19 (dated by TCRdb to 2020 to 2022). Library creation used the immunoSEQ multiplex PCR assay. Held by TCRdb, this immuneACCESS table contains in-frame sequences only and omits some clones. Under half of the omission traces to an unresolved V gene where checked; the cause of the rest is unknown. The sample table records 250,000 to 300,000 clones; around 88% of these occur just once. The ten biggest clones cover more than 6.5% of the sample. The sequenced material came from peripheral blood. The receptors were gathered from a woman in her twenties or thirties who had recovered from COVID-19.

This clone was seen a single time. J is TRBJ1-2 and V is TRBV6-5; 7 nucleotides line up with TRBD1. Unmatched junction bases numbered 8, after V lost 6 bases and J lost 1 base. Per the germline V gene, CDR1 is MNHEY and CDR2 is SVGAGI. This CDR3 is built from 15 residues. The CDR3 DNA sequence: TGTGCCAGCAGACAAGGGGGACAGAGTAACTATGGCTACACCTTC. It codes for CASRQGGQSNYGYTF.

This chain joins TRBV5-4 and TRBJ1-1, with D unresolved. Germline lookup yields CDR1 SGHNT and CDR2 YYREEE (reference sequence). The CDR3 length is 13 residues. V was trimmed by 1 base and J by 1 base, leaving 5 bases between them. CDR3 region: CASSLPGNTEAFF. CDR3 nucleotide sequence: TGTGCCAGCAGCTTGCCGGGGAACACTGAAGCTTTCTTT. The full variable domain, with the rest looked up from reference TRBV5-4 and TRBJ1-1, is ETGVTQSPTHLIKTRGQQVTLRCSSQSGHNTVSWYQQALGQGPQFIFQYYREEENGRGNFPPRFSGLQFPNYSSELNVNALELDDSALYLCASSLPGNTEAFFGQGTRLTVV.

This chain uses TRBV5-6 with TRBJ1-3; the match to TRBD1 covers 7 bases. CDR1 is SGHDT and CDR2 is YYEEEE in the germline V gene. V shed 0 bases and J 4 bases; nucleotides not matched to a gene: 10. CDR3 length: 17 residues. CDR3 coding DNA: TGTGCCAGCAGCTTGGCTCCGACAGGGCGCGCCGGAAACACCATATATTTT. Translating it yields CASSLAPTGRAGNTIYF.

This clone was found once. The gene calls are TRBV19 and TRBJ2-5; the match to TRBD1 covers 12 bases. This CDR3 is built from 16 residues. Germline V gives CDR1 LNHDA, CDR2 SQIVND (reference sequence). V lost 4 bases to trimming and J lost 4 bases; unmatched junction nucleotides: 7. The CDR3 nucleotides read TGTGCCAGTAGTACTGGGGACAGGGGGCGCGGAGAGACCCAGTACTTC. This gives the protein CASSTGDRGRGETQYF.

The J gene is TRBJ2-5, the V gene TRBV6-5, with D tentatively TRBD2 (6 bases). Trimming stripped 4 bases from V and 5 bases from J, with 11 bases between. The CDR3 contains 13 residues. Germline-derived CDR1 and CDR2 are MNHEY and SVGAGI. The CDR3 nucleotides are TGTGCCAGCAGTTCTCCTGGAGGGGAGACCCAGTACTTC. Encoded protein: CASSSPGGETQYF.

The chain has TRBV6-1 and TRBJ2-7, with D perhaps matching TRBD1 (5 bases). V was cut by 1 base and J by 2 bases, with 9 bases left in between. This CDR3 comprises 14 residues. From germline, CDR1 is MNHNS and CDR2 SASEGT. The CDR3 loop is CASSEGGRTYEQYF. The CDR3 DNA is TGTGCCAGCAGTGAAGGGGGCCGGACCTACGAGCAGTACTTC.

V gene TRBV9 combines with J gene TRBJ2-7; 7 bases are shared with TRBD2. The germline gives CDR1 SGDLS, CDR2 YYNGEE. V dropped 0 bases and J dropped 4; count of bases not matched to a gene: 4. CDR3 size: 14 residues. The CDR3 nucleotides are TGTGCCAGCAGCGTAGATTTGGGGGGGTACGAGCAGTACTTC. Translation gives CASSVDLGGYEQYF. Together with reference TRBV9 and TRBJ2-7, the CDR3 gives the full variable domain: DSGVTQTPKHLITATGQRVTLRCSPRSGDLSVYWYQQSLDQGLQFLIQYYNGEERAKGNILERFSAQQFPDLHSELNLSSLELGDSALYFCASSVDLGGYEQYFGPGTRLTVT.

This rearrangement joins TRBV24-1 to TRBJ2-3, with 9 bases matching TRBD2. V shed 0 bases, J shed 3 bases, and the junction held 12 bases outside the gene matches. Per the germline V gene, CDR1 is KGHDR and CDR2 is SFDVKD. The CDR3 runs 19 residues. Written as DNA, the CDR3 is TGTGCCACCAGTGATTTGGCGAGCGGGGGGCCCAAGACTACAGATACGCAGTATTTT. Amino acid sequence: CATSDLASGGPKTTDTQYF.

In its sample, this clone was seen a few times. V usage is TRBV2 and J usage is TRBJ2-2, with 8 bases matching TRBD1. V gave up 4 bases and J gave up 7 bases; unmatched junction bases: 8. Germline V gives CDR1 SNHLY, CDR2 FYNNEI. This CDR3 contains 15 residues. CDR3 DNA: TGTGCCAGCAGTGCTCAGGGGGCGATCCTCGGGGAGCTGTTTTTT. The encoded protein is CASSAQGAILGELFF.

The chain recombines TRBV5-1 with TRBJ1-5, with no clear D. Germline CDR1 is SGHRS and CDR2 is YFSETQ. V lost 4 bases to trimming and J lost 7 bases, with 12 bases between them. The CDR3 is made up of 13 amino acids. CDR3 loop: CASSEDLGQPQHF. Here the CDR3 DNA reads TGCGCCAGCAGCGAGGACTTAGGACAGCCCCAGCATTTT.

The chain couples TRBV12-3 or TRBV12-4 to TRBJ1-6; no clear D gene. V was shortened by 5 bases and J by 8 bases, with 7 bases between the two germline ends. The CDR3 covers 12 residues. As DNA, the CDR3 is TGTGCCAGCAGTCACTCGGATTCACCCCTCCACTTT. Encoded protein: CASSHSDSPLHF.

The rearrangement joins TRBV7-9 to TRBJ1-6, with D maybe TRBD1 (6 bases). Germline V gene sequence: CDR1 SEHNR, CDR2 FQNEAQ (reference sequence). The V gene lost 6 bases and the J gene lost 8 bases, with 8 bases spanning the gap. The CDR3 is made up of 12 amino acids. This CDR3 reads CASSPGDSPLHF. CDR3 nucleotides: TGTGCCAGCAGTCCAGGGGATTCACCCCTCCACTTT.

The chain couples TRBV6-5 to TRBJ1-2, with 9 nucleotides matching TRBD1. J lost 8 bases, V lost 0 bases, and 4 bases had no gene match. There are 14 residues in the CDR3. Germline loops: CDR1 MNHEY, CDR2 SVGAGI. The CDR3 DNA is TGTGCCAGCAGTTACTCGGGACAGGGACACGGCTACACCTTC. Encoded protein: CASSYSGQGHGYTF.

Details on this clone: One end of the junction varies from germline; a read error may be responsible. The J gene is TRBJ1-1, the V gene TRBV9; no definite D call. Germline V lookup: CDR1 SGDLS, CDR2 YYNGEE. The CDR3 loop spans 12 amino acids. The CDR3 reads CASSVGNSEAFF. CDR3 DNA sequence: TGTGCCAGCAGCGTAGGTAACAGTGAAGCTTTCTTT.

This chain connects TRBV5-1 to TRBJ2-3; D unclear. The CDR3 spans 15 residues. Germline V lookup: CDR1 SGHRS, CDR2 YFSETQ. The V end was cut by 0 bases, the J end by 2 bases, with 10 bases between. The CDR3, as DNA: TGCGCCAGCAGCTTGGTTCTAGAACTCACAGATACGCAGTATTTT. This sequence encodes CASSLVLELTDTQYF.

The CDR3 loop reads CASSPGQGAYEQYF. The CDR3 DNA follows: TGTGCCAGCAGCCCTGGACAGGGGGCCTACGAGCAGTACTTC. V is TRBV6-2 or TRBV6-3 and J is TRBJ2-7; TRBD1 matches at 10 bases. Germline values: CDR1 MNHEY, CDR2 SVGEGT. After removal of 6 bases from V and 2 bases from J, the junction contained 4 bases not matched to a gene. This CDR3 is built from 14 residues.

The rearrangement joins TRBV28 to TRBJ1-2; no reliable D call. CDR3 length equals 13 residues. Germline CDR1 MDHEN, CDR2 SYDVKM. Between the trimmed V and J ends, which lost 3 bases and 3 bases, there was a span of 8 bases. CDR3 coding DNA: TGTGCCAGCAGTTTCGGTCAGGACTATGGCTACACCTTC. Translation gives CASSFGQDYGYTF.

The chain uses TRBV19 and TRBJ1-1; TRBD1 agrees at 9 bases. CDR1 is LNHDA and CDR2 is SQIVND in the germline V gene (reference sequence). V was pared by 5 bases and J by 11 bases, with 12 bases of the junction left unmatched. This CDR3 contains 14 residues. CDR3 DNA sequence: TGTGCCAGTAGTCCCTCCGGGACAGGGTTTGGGGCTTTCTTT. Protein: CASSPSGTGFGAFF. Full variable domain (outside the CDR3, taken from reference TRBV19 and TRBJ1-1): DGGITQSPKYLFRKEGQNVTLSCEQNLNHDAMYWYRQDPGQGLRLIYYSQIVNDFQKGDIAEGYSVSREKKESFPLTVTSAQKNPTAFYLCASSPSGTGFGAFFGQGTRLTVV.

This rearrangement joins TRBV19 to TRBJ2-1; TRBD2 matches 7 bases. The CDR3 length is 15 residues. The J segment lost 8 bases and the V segment lost 3 bases, leaving 10 bases of the junction unmatched. Germline-derived CDR1 and CDR2 are LNHDA and SQIVND (reference sequence). CDR3 sequence: CASSINPTGGDEQFF. The DNA for the CDR3 is TGTGCCAGTAGTATTAATCCAACGGGAGGCGATGAGCAGTTCTTC.

This chain links TRBV28 with TRBJ1-2; the match to TRBD1 covers 8 bases. The V gene's germline CDR1 is MDHEN and CDR2 SYDVKM. Trimming at V came to 7 bases and at J to 4 bases, leaving 2 bases not matched to a gene. The CDR3 sequence is 12 residues long. The CDR3 bases are TGTGCCAGCAACCAGGGGGCCTATGGCTACACCTTC. This sequence encodes CASNQGAYGYTF.

The V gene is TRBV29-1, the J gene TRBJ1-3; no firm D call. CDR3 length: 13 amino acids. Trimming stripped 7 bases from V and 0 bases from J, with 10 bases between. Germline-derived CDR1 and CDR2 are SQVTM and ANQGSEA. The CDR3 loop is CSARLNSGNTIYF. The CDR3 DNA reads TGCAGCGCCAGGCTTAACTCTGGAAACACCATATATTTT.